These 26 T cell receptor beta chains originate from one sample sequenced in a study of T cell repertoires in cytomegalovirus infection. Via MiXCR, TCRdb re-called the reads, giving one row per CDR3 protein. The data contain 110,000 to 150,000 distinct CDR3 sequences, 32% of them singletons. Antigen specificity for these receptors is unknown. The source material was CD8+ T cells from cultured PBMCs, sampled from culture after CMV antigen stimulation. Every receptor here comes from a human donor in good health (CMV status not recorded). Some clones in this sample may be carry-over from other donors' samples.

This clonotype turned up a few times. This sequence joins TRBV20-1 and TRBJ2-7; D gene uncertain. The germline V and J ends were trimmed by 1 base and 4 bases, with 8 bases remaining between them. The germline V gene encodes CDR1 DFQATT and CDR2 SNEGSKA (reference sequence). CDR3 length: 12 residues. The CDR3 loop reads CSARGQNYEQYF. CDR3 DNA sequence: TGCAGTGCTAGAGGGCAGAATTACGAGCAGTACTTC.

The chain recombines TRBV6-1 with TRBJ1-6; D is uncertain. Looked up from germline, CDR1 is MNHNS and CDR2 is SASEGT. This CDR3 has 17 amino acids. The V end lost 8 bases, the J end lost 0 bases, and 17 bases lay between the germline ends. The CDR3 coding sequence is TGTGCCAGCGGCCCGGGCAGTTACAGCTCCTATAATTCACCCCTCCACTTT. It translates to CASGPGSYSSYNSPLHF.

This chain connects TRBV6-2 or TRBV6-3 to TRBJ1-5; a weak D match, TRBD1 (6 bases). This CDR3 has 14 amino acids. The germline V gene encodes CDR1 MNHEY and CDR2 SVGEGT. The CDR3 sequence: CAARGLYSNQPQHF. The CDR3, as DNA: TGTGCAGCCCGGGGGCTTTATAGCAATCAGCCCCAGCATTTT.

The CDR3 loop is CASSSWGPFTDTQYF. The CDR3 DNA sequence: TGTGCCAGCAGCTCGTGGGGGCCTTTCACAGATACGCAGTATTTT. The gene calls are TRBV11-3 and TRBJ2-3, with D tentatively TRBD1 (6 bases). Trimming removed 4 bases at V and 2 bases at J, with 13 bases between. This CDR3 comprises 15 residues. The germline gives CDR1 SGHNT, CDR2 YENEEA.

This clonotype was seen only a few times. The CDR3 DNA reads TGTGCCAGCAGTGAACGAGAGTTTGCTAACTATGGCTACACCTTC. It yields the protein CASSEREFANYGYTF. The rearrangement joins TRBV2 to TRBJ1-2; unclear D gene. V was clipped by 2 bases and J by 0 bases, with 10 bases between them. This CDR3 has 15 amino acids. Per germline, CDR1 SNHLY and CDR2 FYNNEI.

This clonotype was counted at least ten times. The rearrangement uses TRBV12-3 or TRBV12-4 and TRBJ2-1, with a possible D match to TRBD1 (5 bases). The V and J ends lost 6 bases and 0 bases respectively, with 18 bases between them. The CDR3 runs 17 residues. In nucleotides, the CDR3 is TGTGCCAGCAGCGAAGAACAGGCTTCGAGCTCCTACAATGAGCAGTTCTTC. Protein product: CASSEEQASSSYNEQFF.

This chain links TRBV27 with TRBJ1-1; D uncertain. Germline lookup yields CDR1 MNHEY and CDR2 SMNVEV (reference sequence). The CDR3 has 14 residues. Deletions cut 5 bases from V and 0 bases from J, with 10 bases between. CDR3 protein: CASSLYRLNTEAFF. The CDR3 DNA is TGTGCCAGCAGTCTATATAGGCTGAACACTGAAGCTTTCTTT.

Turning to this clonotype: This CDR3 is missing its conserved last phenylalanine or tryptophan, likely due to a read error. The chain carries TRBV20-1 and TRBJ2-3; TRBD2 might be the D (5 bases). The ends were cut back, 3 bases at V and 0 bases at J, with 25 bases in the middle. This CDR3 region has 19 residues. CDR1 is DFQATT, CDR2 SNEGSKA, per germline (reference sequence). In nucleotides, the CDR3 is TGCAGTGCTAGCCCGAGAGCGCGGGCCAATCTTGGGAGCACAGATACGCAGTATATT. Translation: CSASPRARANLGSTDTQYI.

The V and J genes are TRBV20-1 and TRBJ2-5; the D gene is possibly TRBD1 (6 bases). Trimming pared 3 bases from V and 2 bases from J, leaving 16 bases between. This CDR3 contains 15 residues. Germline assignment: CDR1 DFQATT and CDR2 SNEGSKA (reference sequence). For the CDR3, the DNA is TGCAGTGCTAGTGTTCTGGACAGCGTACAAGAGACCCAGTACTTC. Translated: CSASVLDSVQETQYF.

About this clonotype itself: One junction end does not reproduce the germline sequence, and a read error may be involved. The chain carries TRBV7-6 and TRBJ1-2, with D maybe TRBD1 (6 bases). The CDR3 length is 15 residues. CDR1 and CDR2 from the germline V gene are SGHVS and FNYEAQ. CDR3 sequence reads: CASNLGAGAGYGYTF. The CDR3 DNA reads as TGTGCCAGCAACTTAGGCGCAGGGGCCGGCTATGGCTACACCTTC.

CDR3 sequence: CASSLSGGYYGYTF. Here the CDR3 DNA reads TGTGCCAGCAGTTTATCGGGGGGGTACTATGGCTACACCTTC. V is TRBV27 and J is TRBJ1-2, with D maybe TRBD1 (5 bases). Trimming removed 0 bases at V and 3 bases at J, with 8 bases between. Germline V CDR1 and CDR2: MNHEY, SMNVEV (reference sequence). The CDR3 runs to 14 residues.

This clonotype came up once. A single base separates this from a much larger clone, so it may be a read error. This chain uses TRBV7-2 with TRBJ2-1, with 9 bases lining up with TRBD2. The J segment lost 2 bases and the V segment lost 2 bases, leaving 13 bases of the junction unmatched. Germline CDR1 is SGHTA and CDR2 is FQGNSA. The CDR3 spans 19 residues. The CDR3 reads CASSLPGVSGGAPYNEQFF. The CDR3 bases are TGTGCCAGCAGCTTACCAGGGGTTAGCGGGGGAGCACCCTACAATGAGCAGTTCTTC.

The chain recombines TRBV4-2 with TRBJ2-2, with 11 bases aligning to TRBD1. J lost 3 bases, V lost 3 bases, and 15 bases had no gene match. The length of the CDR3 is 20 residues. Germline assignment: CDR1 LGHNA and CDR2 YNFKEQ. The CDR3 spells CASSHRRGTGGLIDTGELFF. For the CDR3, the DNA is TGTGCCAGCAGCCACCGAAGGGGGACAGGGGGTCTTATTGACACCGGGGAGCTGTTTTTT.

This rearrangement joins TRBV5-6 to TRBJ1-1, with 8 bases aligning to TRBD1. This CDR3 contains 15 residues. Looked up from germline, CDR1 is SGHDT and CDR2 is YYEEEE. J lost 1 base, V lost 6 bases, and 8 bases had no gene match. The CDR3 DNA follows: TGTGCCAGCATCCAGACAGGGGTTTGGAACACTGAAGCTTTCTTT. This codes for CASIQTGVWNTEAFF.

The chain is built from TRBV19 and TRBJ2-3, with TRBD2 identical over 8 bases. The germline V gene encodes CDR1 LNHDA and CDR2 SQIVND (reference sequence). V trimming: 7 bases; J trimming: 2 bases; junction bases outside the gene matches: 11. The CDR3 is made up of 16 amino acids. CDR3 in DNA: TGTGCCAGTACCGGGGGGGCGGGGGGTAACACAGATACGCAGTATTTT. Translated: CASTGGAGGNTDTQYF.

This clonotype was counted once. Relative to the germline gene, one junction end is altered; a read error may explain this. The rearrangement links TRBV4-2 to TRBJ2-7; 7 positions agree with TRBD2. Germline V gene data show CDR1 as LGHNA and CDR2 as YNFKEQ. The length of the CDR3 is 15 residues. The DNA for the CDR3 is TGTGCCAACAGCCAAGAGGGCGGGGGTCTGTACGAGCGGTACTTC. Protein: CANSQEGGGLYERYF.

By frequency in the sample, this clonotype is medium-sized. The CDR3 DNA sequence: TGCGCCAGCAGCCAAGAGAGAGGTACGAGTGAAAAACTGTTTTTT. It codes for CASSQERGTSEKLFF. V usage is TRBV4-1 and J usage is TRBJ1-4; D gene ambiguous. Germline CDR1 MGHRA, CDR2 YSYEKL. The V end lost 0 bases, the J end lost 7 bases, and 12 bases lay between the germline ends. The length of the CDR3 is 15 residues.

The V call is TRBV19, the J call TRBJ1-5; the D is unclear. CDR3 length: 16 amino acids. Between the trimmed V and J ends, which lost 1 base and 0 bases, there was a span of 10 bases. Germline-derived CDR1 and CDR2 are LNHDA and SQIVND (reference sequence). The CDR3 region is CASSIVAMYSNQPQHF. The CDR3 DNA is TGTGCCAGTAGTATAGTCGCGATGTATAGCAATCAGCCCCAGCATTTT.

On this clonotype itself: With a much larger clone just one base away, this may be a read error. The V call is TRBV11-2, the J call TRBJ2-5; TRBD2 aligns across 11 bases. This CDR3 spans 15 amino acids. Per the germline V gene, CDR1 is SGHAT and CDR2 is FQNNGV. The ends lost 5 bases at V and 1 base at J; junction bases unmatched: 3. The CDR3 sequence is CASSLLAGAQETQYF. The CDR3 DNA follows: TGTGCCAGCAGCCTACTAGCGGGGGCCCAAGAGACCCAGTACTTC.

Only a few counts were recorded for this clonotype. The CDR3 here is CASSLSSGRIGYTF. CDR3 coding DNA: TGTGCCAGCAGCTTAAGTTCTGGAAGGATCGGCTACACCTTC. This chain uses TRBV7-9 with TRBJ1-2; D is unresolved. The CDR3 extends over 14 amino acids. From germline, CDR1 is SEHNR and CDR2 FQNEAQ (reference sequence). V lost 2 bases and J 8 bases, leaving 15 bases between the germline ends. Drawing the rest from reference TRBV7-9 and TRBJ1-2, the complete variable domain is DTGVSQNPRHKITKRGQNVTFRCDPISEHNRLYWYRQTLGQGPEFLTYFQNEAQLEKSRLLSDRFSAERPKGSFSTLEIQRTEQGDSAMYLCASSLSSGRIGYTFGSGTRLTVV.

In its sample, this clonotype was seen many times. The J gene is TRBJ2-1, the V gene TRBV11-2, with a tentative D call TRBD2 (6 bases). The length of the CDR3 is 14 residues. Germline V gene data show CDR1 as SGHAT and CDR2 as FQNNGV. Between the trimmed V and J ends, which lost 7 bases and 3 bases, there was a span of 13 bases. The CDR3 DNA sequence: TGTGCCAGCACCCTTTTAGCGGTCTACAATGAGCAGTTCTTC. This translates into CASTLLAVYNEQFF.

The rearrangement links TRBV19 to TRBJ1-5; D unresolved. Trimming pared 3 bases from V and 9 bases from J, leaving 15 bases between. Germline assignment: CDR1 LNHDA and CDR2 SQIVND (reference sequence). The CDR3 sequence is 14 residues long. The CDR3 bases are TGTGCCAGTAGTATCCCGGGGTTCCTTGGGCCCCAGCATTTT. Residues: CASSIPGFLGPQHF.

This clonotype was detected a few times. The chain couples TRBV12-3 or TRBV12-4 to TRBJ2-5, with 12 bases that match TRBD1. The CDR3 extends over 16 amino acids. Trimming at V came to 6 bases and at J to 5 bases, leaving 10 bases not matched to a gene. In nucleotides, the CDR3 is TGTGCCAGCAGGGGGGGGACAGGGGGCGCGGAGGAGACCCAGTACTTC. Translation gives CASRGGTGGAEETQYF.

V and J are TRBV28 and TRBJ2-1; TRBD2 matches at 8 bases. The CDR3 contains 15 residues. The V segment lost 6 bases and the J segment 6 bases; nucleotides outside the gene matches: 10. Germline CDR1 and CDR2: MDHEN and SYDVKM. The CDR3 coding sequence is TGTGCCAGCAGCCCGGAAGACGGGGGGGGCAATGAGCAGTTCTTC. This codes for CASSPEDGGGNEQFF. Full variable domain (outside the CDR3, taken from reference TRBV28 and TRBJ2-1): DVKVTQSSRYLVKRTGEKVFLECVQDMDHENMFWYRQDPGLGLRLIYFSYDVKMKEKGDIPEGYSVSREKKERFSLILESASTNQTSMYLCASSPEDGGGNEQFFGPGTRLTVL.

The chain has TRBV7-8 and TRBJ2-1, with D unclear. CDR1 is SGHVS and CDR2 is FQNEAQ in the germline V gene. V was shortened by 7 bases and J by 2 bases, with 9 bases between the two germline ends. The CDR3 length is 13 residues. CDR3 sequence (DNA): TGTGCCAGCACCGCGAGAGCCTACAATGAGCAGTTCTTC. Its protein product is CASTARAYNEQFF.

This clonotype came up many times. The chain employs TRBV7-2 and TRBJ1-4, with 7 bases that match TRBD1. The CDR3 spans 15 residues. V lost 2 bases to trimming and J lost 0 bases; unmatched junction nucleotides: 0. In germline, CDR1 is SGHTA, CDR2 FQGNSA. The CDR3 DNA reads TGTGCCAGCAGCTTACAGGGGGCAACTAATGAAAAACTGTTTTTT. The encoded protein is CASSLQGATNEKLFF.